This TCR beta chain came from a study of neurological immune-mediated disorders (dated by TCRdb to the late 2010s). For context, the study as a whole: The study compared peripheral blood TCR-beta repertoires of HTLV-I-associated myelopathy (HAM/TSP) patients, multiple sclerosis patients and healthy controls using UMI-based sequencing. Alongside PBMC samples, the set of some 98 TCR-beta libraries contained longitudinal samples, technical triplicates, and paired CD4+ and CD8+ T-cell subsets that had been sorted. The cohort included approximately 68 subjects: approximately 15 with HAM/TSP, around 34 with multiple sclerosis, and 20 or so healthy controls. What the authors observed across the whole study: TCR clonal expansion was highest in HAM/TSP patients and lowest in MS patients, with MS patients falling below even healthy controls. No identical CDR3 amino acid sequences were found to be shared among expanded clones across subjects, suggesting that TCR-beta repertoires were private in all groups.

The CDR3 runs 14 residues from the cysteine to the phenylalanine. This entry keeps only the CDR3 DNA: 42 bases, framed from base 1. As encoded in the germline V gene, CDR1 is SGHRS while CDR2 is YFSETQ. V loses 4 bases, J loses 1 base, and the germline ends lie 12 bases apart. Healthy controls were blood bank volunteers in Maryland, USA. Libraries from unsorted PBMCs were made from 2 million PBMCs kept in RNAlater at -80 degrees C until RNA extraction. Peripheral blood was subjected to Ficoll-Hypaque density gradient centrifugation to isolate PBMCs, which were then cryopreserved in liquid nitrogen. To synthesize cDNA, template-switch 5'RACE was performed with a primer carrying a 10-nucleotide random unique molecular identifier so that each TCR transcript was tagged. Over 180 million TCR-beta sequences, covering 15-18 subjects, were produced in each sequencing run. The RNeasy kit was used for extraction of total RNA. The KAPA Real-time Library Amplification kit was used to amplify TCR-beta VDJ regions with primers targeting the TCR constant region and the 5'RACE anchor. A first PCR added sample indexes and Illumina adaptors, after which a second PCR increased the library yield. The roughly 650 bp TCR product was size-selected on a 2% E-gel SizeSelection system after Ampure bead purification. Before pooling, library quality was checked on a Bioanalyzer, concentration was measured with Qubit, and libraries were quantified with the Kapa Library Quantification kit. Libraries were sequenced paired-end 2 x 150 bp on an Illumina HiSeq 2500. To increase sequence diversity, roughly 24-32% phiX was spiked into each library pool. The paper's data handling went like this. The UMI-based MiGEC pipeline processed quality-filtered reads and removed over 75% of raw TCR sequences during error correction. IMGT germline references were used for alignment of VDJ genes, and clonotypes were defined by a unique CDR3 amino acid sequence together with V-J genes. Clonal expansion, Shannon diversity and CDR3 relatedness (CalcPairwiseDistances, ClusterSamples) were evaluated with VDJtools, and phylogenetic trees were built with CLCbio workbench. Clones with at least 8 unique UMIs were defined as expanded, with this threshold being based on coefficient-of-variation modelling across technical triplicates. TCRdb reanalyzed the raw reads on its own, using fastp at Q25 for trimming and MiXCR for clone calling, and kept in-frame beta chains. Identical CDR3 protein sequences are pooled into one entry, listed with their most common genes and DNA. The authors' filters were not applied to this entry. In all, the sample holds roughly 28,000 distinct CDR3 sequences, and 10% to 15% of those were seen once. Of the sample, 7.8% falls within the top ten clones.

This clonotype is identified as medium-sized (0.01 to 0.1%). Its antigen target is currently unknown. No clone much larger than this one lies a single base away; base qualities are absent. The sequence was collected from a man in his 60s in good health. Input material: PBMCs. The chain was built from TRBV5-1 and TRBJ2-7; no D gene is confidently identified. CDR3 region: CASSLLTDSYEQYF. The base sequence is TGCGCCAGCAGCCTACTTACAGATTCCTACGAGCAGTACTTC.